This record covers a single T cell receptor (beta chain). Its matching antigen is unknown. This entry belongs to a study of T cell responses to AZD1222 COVID-19 vaccine. Study-level points and caveats: The donors showed a predominance of white British ancestry and of females, with possible underestimation of clonal diversity. With dominance at 160-218 and 743-854, vaccine-associated CD4 TCRs spanned spike. It was only after the peak T cell response that any repertoires were sampled. As reported, nearly half of all spike-specific TCRs target variant regions that are unmutated.

The protocol was immunoSEQ multiplex PCR, while the TCRdb copy is restricted to in-frame clones and leaves out a portion. Among approximately 120,000 clones listed, around 90% were seen once. V was pared by 3 bases and J by 2 bases, with 14 bases between. Germline assignment: CDR1 GTSNPN and CDR2 SVGIG (reference sequence). The CDR3 loop spans 15 amino acids. The origin of this receptor is an adult in good health. Specimen: peripheral blood, collected on day 0 of AZD1222 vaccination. V usage is TRBV30 and J usage is TRBJ1-3, with unresolved D. This chain's CDR3 is CAWSAGNSPGNTIYF. The CDR3 coding sequence is TGTGCCTGGAGCGCCGGGAATTCACCTGGAAACACCATATATTTT.